The rows below give T cell receptor beta chains drawn from one sample of a study of blood T cell repertoires in COVID-19. Clones were read by immunoSEQ multiplex PCR, and TCRdb kept only the in-frame ones, dropping some. The data contain 200,000 to 250,000 clones, approximately 78% of them singletons. Sequencing was performed on peripheral blood. These receptors all come from a woman aged 18-35 years with acute or convalescent COVID-19. The CDR3 runs from the conserved cysteine through the conserved F or W. A D gene is named only where the DNA matches it firmly. Some rows mark clone size as missing; the rest say once, few, many or name a class of expanded clone.

CDR3 | DNA | V | size | D | J
CASSSFVDTQYF | TGTGCCAGCAGTTCCTTCGTGGATACGCAGTATTTT | TRBV27 | - | - | TRBJ2-3
CASSLGHNYGYTF | TGTGCCAGCTCACTTGGACACAATTATGGCTACACCTTC | TRBV18 | few | - | TRBJ1-2
CASSDSGLAGTGELFF | TGTGCCAGCAGTGACTCGGGACTAGCGGGCACCGGGGAGCTGTTTTTT | TRBV6-4 | few | TRBD2 | TRBJ2-2
CATYSSGQGGEQYF | TGTGCCACCTATTCTAGCGGACAGGGCGGGGAGCAGTACTTC | TRBV10-3 | - | - | TRBJ2-7
CASSMGLAEYEQYF | TGTGCCAGTAGTATGGGACTAGCGGAATACGAGCAGTACTTC | TRBV19 | - | TRBD2 | TRBJ2-7
CASRQSGPNTGELFF | TGTGCCAGCAGACAGAGCGGACCGAACACCGGGGAGCTGTTTTTT | TRBV6-5 | - | - | TRBJ2-2
CASSSNRMDTEAFF | TGTGCCAGCAGTTCTAACAGGATGGACACTGAAGCTTTCTTT | TRBV6-5 | - | - | TRBJ1-1
CASSFGSSGDTQYF | TGTGCCAGCAGCTTCGGGTCGTCGGGAGATACGCAGTATTTT | TRBV7-2 | - | - | TRBJ2-3
CASSLEWGLAGDTQYF | TGCGCCAGCAGCTTGGAGTGGGGGCTAGCGGGAGATACGCAGTATTTT | TRBV5-1 | - | TRBD2 | TRBJ2-3
CASSSNRQRWVNEQFF | TGTGCCAGTAGTAGCAATCGACAGCGATGGGTCAATGAGCAGTTCTTC | TRBV19 | - | - | TRBJ2-1
CASTTNRDSRYNEQFF | TGTGCCAGCACGACCAACCGGGACTCCCGCTACAATGAGCAGTTCTTC | TRBV27 | - | - | TRBJ2-1
CASGLGPVLADSTDTQYF | TGTGCTAGTGGTTTGGGCCCCGTCCTAGCGGATAGCACAGATACGCAGTATTTT | TRBV12-5 | - | TRBD2 | TRBJ2-3
CASSYRLASNEQFF | TGTGCCAGCAGTTACAGGCTAGCGAGCAATGAGCAGTTCTTC | TRBV6-5 | - | - | TRBJ2-1
CASSEWRGHNEKLFF | TGTGCCAGCAGTGAATGGAGGGGTCATAATGAAAAACTGTTTTTT | TRBV6-1 | - | - | TRBJ1-4
CASSPTHRTNYGYTF | TGTGCCAGCAGCCCAACTCACAGAACTAACTATGGCTACACCTTC | TRBV9 | - | - | TRBJ1-2
CASSPGLAGMRETQYF | TGTGCCAGCAGCCCTGGACTAGCGGGAATGAGGGAGACCCAGTACTTC | TRBV9 | - | TRBD2 | TRBJ2-5
CASSRPRENPYNEQFF | TGCGCCAGCAGCCGCCCTAGGGAGAACCCCTACAATGAGCAGTTCTTC | TRBV5-1 | - | - | TRBJ2-1
CASSIRTGGVNEKLFF | TGTGCCAGTAGTATACGGACAGGTGGGGTTAATGAAAAACTGTTTTTT | TRBV19 | - | TRBD1 | TRBJ1-4
CASGLLAGDYNEQFF | TGTGCTAGTGGCCTACTAGCGGGAGACTACAATGAGCAGTTCTTC | TRBV12-5 | once | TRBD2 | TRBJ2-1
CASSYSIWASNEKLFF | TGTGCCAGCAGTTACTCGATCTGGGCCAGCAATGAAAAACTGTTTTTT | TRBV6-5 | - | - | TRBJ1-4